Each of the 8 T cell receptor beta chains below was sequenced from the same sample in a study of cytomegalovirus exposure and HLA in healthy donors. Here immunoSEQ multiplex PCR was the method, and the copy in TCRdb shows in-frame clones only, minus some. The sample lists about 54,000 clones, approximately 89% seen once, with 8.4% in the top ten. The source material was PBMCs. The receptors come from a woman aged 18-29 years in good health and CMV-seropositive.

This chain links TRBV5-1 with TRBJ2-2, with 7 bases that match TRBD1. After removal of 4 bases from V and 4 bases from J, the junction contained 4 bases not matched to a gene. Germline-derived CDR1 and CDR2 are SGHRS and YFSETQ. The CDR3 loop spans 14 amino acids. CDR3 DNA sequence: TGCGCCAGCAGCACTGACAGGGCCACCGGGGAGCTGTTTTTT. It specifies CASSTDRATGELFF.

This clone was found a few times. V is TRBV5-1 and J is TRBJ1-1; TRBD1 matches at 7 bases. Trimming cost V 0 bases and J 9 bases; bases outside gene matches: 5. Germline values: CDR1 SGHRS, CDR2 YFSETQ. The CDR3 length is 13 residues. CDR3 nucleotides: TGCGCCAGCAGCTTGGCACAGGGGCCCCAAGCTTTCTTT. Protein: CASSLAQGPQAFF.

This clone was counted once. The chain carries TRBV19 and TRBJ2-6, with D tentatively TRBD2 (5 bases). CDR3 size: 14 residues. Trimming took off 10 bases at V and 0 bases at J, with 10 bases between the two ends. The germline gives CDR1 LNHDA, CDR2 SQIVND (reference sequence). In nucleotides, the CDR3 is TGTGCCACCAAAGGACTCTCTGGGGCCAACGTCCTGACTTTC. Its protein product is CATKGLSGANVLTF.

This clone was recorded only once. The rearrangement joins TRBV19 to TRBJ1-3, with TRBD1 as a possible D gene (5 bases). Germline values: CDR1 LNHDA, CDR2 SQIVND (reference sequence). CDR3 length: 16 amino acids. The germline V and J ends were trimmed by 7 bases and 0 bases, with 16 bases remaining between them. The CDR3 loop reads CASTMYQGLSGNTIYF. CDR3 DNA: TGTGCCAGTACCATGTACCAGGGCCTCTCTGGAAACACCATATATTTT.

The chain carries TRBV7-9 and TRBJ2-7; 10 nucleotides agree with TRBD1. V was clipped by 3 bases and J by 1 base; unmatched bases: 15. The CDR3 extends over 19 amino acids. The V gene's germline CDR1 is SEHNR and CDR2 FQNEAQ (reference sequence). CDR3 bases: TGTGCCAGCAGCTTTATTAGGGGACAGGGGTTCGGTAATTCCTACGAGCAGTACTTC. It encodes CASSFIRGQGFGNSYEQYF.

Written as DNA, the CDR3 is TGTGCCAGCAGCTTAGGGGCCTGGACAGGGAAGGACACTGAAGCTTTCTTT. Translation gives CASSLGAWTGKDTEAFF. The chain is built from TRBV7-2 and TRBJ1-1, with TRBD1 matching over 8 bases. The CDR3 length is 17 residues. The germline V gene encodes CDR1 SGHTA and CDR2 FQGNSA. Trimming at V came to 1 base and at J to 3 bases, leaving 10 bases not matched to a gene.

The genes are TRBV28 and TRBJ2-7; 13 bases line up with TRBD2. Unmatched junction bases numbered 9, after V lost 6 bases and J lost 4 bases. CDR3 length: 16 amino acids. CDR1 and CDR2 from the germline V gene are MDHEN and SYDVKM. CDR3 sequence: CASRSPLAGGGYEQYF. The CDR3 DNA sequence: TGTGCCAGCAGGAGCCCACTAGCGGGGGGGGGATACGAGCAGTACTTC.

DNA of the CDR3: TGTGCCAGCAGCTTATCGTTCTACGAGCAGTACTTC. Residues: CASSLSFYEQYF. This chain links TRBV11-2 with TRBJ2-7; D is unresolved. Per the germline V gene, CDR1 is SGHAT and CDR2 is FQNNGV. With 2 bases removed from V and 3 bases from J, the gap between germline ends came to 5 bases. The CDR3 extends over 12 amino acids.